This T cell receptor beta chain was identified in a study of Graves' ophthalmopathy and Graves' hyperthyroidism. The CDR3 sequence is 17 residues long. In germline, CDR1 is MNHEY, CDR2 SMNVEV (reference sequence). The ends were cut back, 1 base at V and 1 base at J, with 16 bases in the middle. The authors amplified TCR beta CDR3 regions from RNA transcripts. The first round was an RT-PCR with HTBI primers, and the second round was a multiplex PCR. TCRdb processed the multiplex PCR reads anew with MiXCR; each CDR3 protein has one entry. The sample yields approximately 210,000 distinct CDR3 sequences, around a fifth seen once. This clonotype has at least ten counts.

This chain links TRBV27 with TRBJ2-5, with D tentatively TRBD1 (5 bases). The clonotype comes from a woman between 45 and 65 years old with Graves' ophthalmopathy. The source material was peripheral blood. The CDR3 here is CASSLFPRQPAQETQYF. The CDR3 DNA reads as TGTGCCAGCAGTTTATTCCCCCGACAGCCCGCCCAAGAGACCCAGTACTTC.